This T cell receptor beta chain was captured by sequencing in a study of blood T cells in healthy people across ages. General study results and limits: Reliance upon unsorted PBMCs precluded definitive naive versus antigen-experienced comparison.

Alongside a J-beta primer mix, a sample-barcoded 5' primer served in a second PCR lasting 7 to 11 cycles. One entry per CDR3 protein, called by TCRdb with MiXCR from the 5' RACE reads. Altogether approximately 1,000,000 distinct CDR3 sequences are present, approximately 38% being singletons, with the ten largest covering 13%. The germline gives CDR1 LGHNA, CDR2 YSLEER. V was pared by 5 bases and J by 4 bases, with 15 bases between. The CDR3 consists of 15 residues. A note on this clonotype: Its antigen is unidentified.

J is TRBJ1-5 and V is TRBV4-3, with a possible D match to TRBD1 (5 bases). The source is a man aged 18 to 29 in good health. Source material: blood. This chain's CDR3 is CASSSGAVNNQPQHF. DNA of the CDR3: TGCGCCAGCAGCTCCGGGGCAGTTAATAATCAGCCCCAGCATTTT.